This TCR beta chain was recovered during a study of T cells in Graves' hyperthyroidism and ophthalmopathy (dated by TCRdb to about 2019). Background for the entire study: Peripheral blood samples were taken at the time of initial diagnosis, prior to any treatment. The paper describes TCR Vbeta CDR3 sequencing of about 140 peripheral blood samples, made up of around 41 ophthalmopathy patients, 70 to 75 hyperthyroidism patients and some 17 progressor patients. To identify TCR V-J signatures that set the groups apart, the researchers used a discovery cohort of 100 or so patients, made up of 40 to 45 with Graves' ophthalmopathy and approximately 57 with stable Graves' hyperthyroidism. Thyroid tissue and blood T-cell repertoires from several Graves' hyperthyroidism patients were also compared in the study. After sampling, hyperthyroidism patients received methimazole starting at 30 mg daily, and ophthalmopathy patients received high-dose intravenous methylprednisolone. Prospective prediction of ophthalmopathy was tested in an independent validation cohort of approximately 18 hyperthyroidism patients and 17 patients who later progressed to ophthalmopathy. The roughly 100 discovery patients were divided at random into training and test sets in a 7:3 ratio. The paper as a whole reports these results and caveats: Most expanded thyroid clonotypes (frequency above 0.001) were also found in blood, which suggests that blood repertoires may mirror thyroid immune responses. No statistical method was used to fix the sample size in advance, and group allocation was not hidden from the investigators. During validation, the model predicted progression to ophthalmopathy a median of around 6 months ahead of onset, with around 71% sensitivity and around 73% specificity. Ophthalmopathy was separated from stable hyperthyroidism by a 13 V-J signature model, with about 86% sensitivity and just over 81% specificity obtained in cross-validation and 80%/75% obtained in testing.

TCR beta CDR3 regions were amplified from RNA transcripts. For the first round of RT-PCR on the TCR CDR3, the HTBI primer set was used together with the Qiagen OneStep RT-PCR kit. Libraries were constructed in a second round of multiplex PCR, after which size selection and purification were carried out. The libraries were sequenced on an Illumina HiSeq2000 using paired-end 100 bp reads. The paper's processing steps were these. SOAPnuke was used to process the raw data, throwing out any read that contained adapters or uncalled bases, had a mean Phred below 15, or lacked an exact constant-primer or identifier match. COPE v1.2.5 was used to merge the high-quality paired reads, and each unique nucleotide sequence was defined as a clonotype. Clonotypes were aligned to IMGT TRBV, TRBD and TRBJ reference segments using MiTCR v1.1. Only V-J combinations with frequency above 0.0001, covering approximately 99% of repertoires, were analysed. The TCS score was defined as F50 (clonal expansion) divided by E x V (chaos), with BLOSUM62-based TCRdist calculated between CDR3 peptides within each V-J. Welch's t-statistics and random forest reduced 500 to 550 V-J features to roughly 13, which were used in a naive Bayes classifier (R e1071). TCRdb reworked the public reads: Q25 trimming with fastp, MiXCR clone assembly, productive beta chains retained. Each entry is one CDR3 protein sequence, shown with its most common DNA and genes. The authors' filters were not applied to this entry. Here the sample has 200,000 to 300,000 distinct CDR3 sequences; around 17% occur a single time. The ten largest make up around 28% of the sample.

Moderately to severely active disease, a Clinical Activity Score of at least 3, a NOSPECS grade of at least 4, and a duration under 3 months were present in ophthalmopathy patients. Patients with uncontrolled infections, other autoimmune diseases, pregnancy or lactation were excluded. Diagnoses relied on clinical symptoms, serum thyroxine and TRAb, thyroid ultrasound and orbital computed tomography. PBMCs were separated from roughly 10 ml of fresh peripheral blood using Ficoll-Paque density gradient centrifugation. Total RNA was extracted with Trizol reagent, and quality was checked on an Agilent 2100 Bioanalyzer. This clonotype was counted at least ten times. The target of this receptor is not known. No qualities accompany the bases; no much larger clone lies one base away. Based on the germline V gene, the CDR1 and CDR2 sequences are MDHEN and SYDVKM. Relative to germline, V is 5 bases shorter and J is 4 bases shorter, with 15 bases between their ends. Spanning cysteine to phenylalanine, the CDR3 consists of 14 amino acids. Only the CDR3 region is kept as DNA, spanning 42 bases read in frame from base 1.

What was sequenced was blood. This TCR was sampled from a woman in her late teens or twenties with Graves' ophthalmopathy. The chain employs TRBV28 and TRBJ2-7; D gene: possibly TRBD2, on 5 matching bases. At the DNA level, the sequence is TGTGCCAGCAGTCCCCCGGACCTAGCATACGAGCAGTACTTC. Translated, this is CASSPPDLAYEQYF.